What follows are 22 T cell receptor beta chains derived from one specimen sequenced in a study of control samples from healthy donors and cancer patients. Measured with immunoSEQ multiplex PCR; TCRdb has only the in-frame clones, and not every one. The sample has 100,000 to 150,000 clones; around 93% are singletons. Sample: blood. These receptors came from a man aged 18 to 29 in good health.

This sequence joins TRBV2 and TRBJ2-3; TRBD1 matches at 8 bases. Looked up from germline, CDR1 is SNHLY and CDR2 is FYNNEI. Trimming removed 5 bases from V and 2 bases from J; junction bases left unmatched: 6. The CDR3 spans 15 residues. CDR3 DNA sequence: TGTGCCAGCAGTACCAGGGGGCGCTTCACAGATACGCAGTATTTT. This encodes CASSTRGRFTDTQYF.

The table lists this clone with a count of one. The rearrangement links TRBV25-1 to TRBJ1-3, with D uncertain. The V end lost 2 bases, the J end lost 4 bases, and 9 bases lay between the germline ends. Germline V gene data show CDR1 as MGHDK and CDR2 as SYGVNS. This CDR3 has 14 residues. The CDR3 is CASSEGRRGNTIYF. The DNA for the CDR3 is TGTGCCAGCAGTGAAGGCCGGCGAGGAAACACCATATATTTT.

The chain has TRBV5-1 and TRBJ1-1; 10 positions agree with TRBD1. After removal of 4 bases from V and 5 bases from J, the junction contained 5 bases not matched to a gene. The CDR3 totals 14 residues. Looked up from germline, CDR1 is SGHRS and CDR2 is YFSETQ. This CDR3 reads CASSAGTGVTEAFF. Written as DNA, the CDR3 is TGCGCCAGCAGCGCCGGGACAGGGGTTACTGAAGCTTTCTTT.

The J gene is TRBJ2-6, the V gene TRBV9, with D perhaps TRBD1 or TRBD2 (5 bases each). Between the trimmed V and J ends, which lost 6 bases and 0 bases, there was a span of 10 bases. The CDR3 length is 15 residues. Per the germline V gene, CDR1 is SGDLS and CDR2 is YYNGEE. Written as DNA, the CDR3 is TGTGCCAGCACAGAGGGGAACTCTGGGGCCAACGTCCTGACTTTC. This encodes CASTEGNSGANVLTF.

J is TRBJ1-6 and V is TRBV10-3, with 8 bases matching TRBD1. The CDR3 sequence is 14 residues long. V shed 8 bases, J shed 6 bases, and the junction held 6 bases outside the gene matches. CDR1 and CDR2 (germline): ENHRY, SYGVKD. Here the CDR3 reads CAIVQGAGNSPLHF. In nucleotides, the CDR3 is TGTGCCATCGTGCAGGGGGCAGGTAATTCACCCCTCCACTTT.

The genes are TRBV18 and TRBJ1-1, with TRBD1 matching 10 bases. The V and J ends lost 8 bases and 6 bases, in that order; junction bases with no gene match: 6. Per germline, CDR1 KGHSH and CDR2 LQKENI. The CDR3 spans 13 residues. The CDR3 DNA reads as TGTGCCAGCGATAACGGACAGGGGGCTGAAGCTTTCTTT. This translates into CASDNGQGAEAFF.

The J gene is TRBJ2-5, the V gene TRBV3-1 (or the pseudogene TRBV3-2); the D is unclear. The CDR3 contains 16 residues. Germline V gene lookup returns CDR1 LGHDT and CDR2 YNNKEL (reference sequence). V shed 0 bases and J shed 1 base, with 12 bases lying between them. CDR3 DNA sequence: TGTGCCAGCAGCCAAGATCCCTTGGCCGGCCAAGAGACCCAGTACTTC. Encoded protein: CASSQDPLAGQETQYF.

The chain combines TRBV5-5 with TRBJ2-2, with D possibly TRBD1 on 5 matching bases. Trimming removed 1 base at V and 2 bases at J, with 9 bases between. Per germline, CDR1 SGHKS and CDR2 YYEKEE (reference sequence). The CDR3 is 15 amino acids. CDR3 DNA: TGTGCCAGCAGCTTGACAGGAGTTAACACCGGGGAGCTGTTTTTT. Protein: CASSLTGVNTGELFF.

For this clone: The junction and the germline gene differ at one end; a read error may be behind it. CDR3 protein: CASRENGDEQFF. The CDR3, as DNA: TGTGCCAGCCGTGAAAACGGGGATGAGCAGTTCTTC. The V call is TRBV2, the J call TRBJ2-1; D might be TRBD2 (5 bases). The CDR3 sequence is 12 residues long. Germline assignment: CDR1 SNHLY and CDR2 FYNNEI. The variable domain in full, completed from reference TRBV2 and TRBJ2-1, reads EPEVTQTPSHQVTQMGQEVILRCVPISNHLYFYWYRQILGQKVEFLVSFYNNEISEKSEIFDDQFSVERPDGSNFTLKIRSTKLEDSAMYFCASRENGDEQFFGPGTRLTVL.

The V call is TRBV11-2, the J call TRBJ2-3; no reliable D call. This CDR3 has 14 residues. Trimming removed 1 base from V and 0 bases from J, with 5 bases in between. Germline V gene data show CDR1 as SGHAT and CDR2 as FQNNGV. For the CDR3, the DNA is TGTGCCAGCAGCTTAGTGGCTAGCACAGATACGCAGTATTTT. Translating it yields CASSLVASTDTQYF.

This chain connects TRBV2 to TRBJ2-5; 16 bases agree with TRBD2. J was trimmed by 6 bases and V by 0 bases; bases with no gene match: 4. This CDR3 contains 17 residues. CDR1 is SNHLY and CDR2 is FYNNEI in the germline V gene. The CDR3 region is CASSEAGTSGGVKTQYF. As DNA, the CDR3 is TGTGCCAGCAGTGAAGCGGGGACTAGCGGGGGGGTGAAGACCCAGTACTTC.

This sequence joins TRBV5-1 and TRBJ1-1, with D unresolved. The CDR3 runs to 14 residues. V lost 0 bases to trimming and J lost 0 bases, with 6 bases between them. Germline V gene lookup returns CDR1 SGHRS and CDR2 YFSETQ. As DNA, the CDR3 is TGCGCCAGCAGCTTGGACGGTCTGAACACTGAAGCTTTCTTT. Translating it yields CASSLDGLNTEAFF.

The V gene is TRBV2, the J gene TRBJ1-2, with no clear D. Germline V CDR1 and CDR2: SNHLY, FYNNEI. CDR3 length: 13 amino acids. V was trimmed by 7 bases and J by 7 bases, leaving 16 bases between them. CDR3: CASKGEGLGGYTF. The CDR3 DNA reads TGTGCCAGCAAGGGAGAAGGATTAGGTGGCTACACCTTC.

V gene TRBV9 combines with J gene TRBJ1-2, with D uncertain. The germline V gene encodes CDR1 SGDLS and CDR2 YYNGEE. Trimming left V 7 bases short and J 0 bases short, with 13 bases between. The CDR3 is made up of 14 amino acids. CDR3 region: CASAREGANYGYTF. The DNA of the CDR3 is TGTGCCAGCGCACGAGAAGGAGCTAACTATGGCTACACCTTC. The whole variable domain, filled in from reference TRBV9 and TRBJ1-2, reads DSGVTQTPKHLITATGQRVTLRCSPRSGDLSVYWYQQSLDQGLQFLIQYYNGEERAKGNILERFSAQQFPDLHSELNLSSLELGDSALYFCASAREGANYGYTFGSGTRLTVV.

This chain's CDR3 is CASSEARLVDRVPYEQYF. CDR3 in DNA: TGTGCCAGCAGTGAAGCCAGGCTTGTCGACAGGGTACCCTACGAGCAGTACTTC. The chain recombines TRBV6-1 with TRBJ2-7; 7 bases are a match to TRBD1. CDR1 MNHNS and CDR2 SASEGT come from the germline V gene. The CDR3 is 18 amino acids. With 0 bases clipped from V and 2 bases from J, the junction kept 13 bases outside the gene matches.

The chain employs TRBV6-6 and TRBJ1-5; D ambiguous. Germline CDR1 and CDR2: MNHNY and SVGAGI (reference sequence). The length of the CDR3 is 14 residues. V lost 2 bases and J lost 4, with 9 bases in between. The CDR3 protein is CASSYLEGNQPQHF. The CDR3 region has the DNA TGTGCCAGCAGTTACCTTGAGGGAAATCAGCCCCAGCATTTT.

CDR3 in DNA: TGTGCCACCAGTGGGCCCGGGACAGTCGAATCCGAGCAGTACTTC. Translated: CATSGPGTVESEQYF. The V and J genes are TRBV24-1 and TRBJ2-7; 7 bases line up with TRBD1. The junction had 12 bases not matched to a gene; V was cut back by 5 bases and J by 6 bases. This CDR3 is built from 15 residues. Germline CDR1 is KGHDR and CDR2 is SFDVKD.

The chain uses TRBV6-5 and TRBJ1-2, with a weak D call TRBD1 (5 bases). The CDR3 length is 14 residues. Germline V CDR1 and CDR2: MNHEY, SVGAGI. The V end was cut by 6 bases, the J end by 2 bases, with 13 bases between. This CDR3 is CASRASAGNYGYTF. The CDR3 DNA follows: TGTGCCAGCAGGGCAAGTGCAGGGAACTATGGCTACACCTTC.

CDR3 nucleotide sequence: TGCGCCAGCAGCTTCGGACAGCAAATGAATGAAAAACTGTTTTTT. Translated, it gives CASSFGQQMNEKLFF. The chain has TRBV5-1 and TRBJ1-4; the D gene is possibly TRBD1 (6 bases). The CDR3 length is 15 residues. The germline V and J ends were trimmed by 2 bases and 5 bases, with 13 bases remaining between them. The V gene's germline CDR1 is SGHRS and CDR2 YFSETQ. Looking up the rest from reference TRBV5-1 and TRBJ1-4 gives the full variable domain: KAGVTQTPRYLIKTRGQQVTLSCSPISGHRSVSWYQQTPGQGLQFLFEYFSETQRNKGNFPGRFSGRQFSNSRSEMNVSTLELGDSALYLCASSFGQQMNEKLFFGSGTQLSVL.

CDR3 residues: CASSEWQNTEAFF. CDR3 DNA: TGCGCCAGCAGTGAATGGCAGAACACTGAAGCTTTCTTT. The genes are TRBV10-2 and TRBJ1-1; no firm D call. Germline-derived CDR1 and CDR2 are WSHSY and SAAADI. The CDR3 spans 13 residues. V dropped 3 bases and J dropped 1 base, with 6 bases sitting between them.

The genes are TRBV2 and TRBJ2-1; TRBD1 agrees at 9 bases. J lost 0 bases, V lost 10 bases, and 10 bases had no gene match. The V gene's germline CDR1 is SNHLY and CDR2 FYNNEI. This CDR3 spans 16 amino acids. CDR3 in DNA: TGTGCCAACCGGGACAGGGCACCTCTCTCCTACAATGAGCAGTTCTTC. Translated: CANRDRAPLSYNEQFF.

The chain is built from TRBV7-8 and TRBJ2-7, with 14 bases fitting TRBD2. Trimming removed 4 bases from V and 6 bases from J; junction bases left unmatched: 14. The CDR3 runs 18 residues. Germline values: CDR1 SGHVS, CDR2 FQNEAQ. CDR3 nucleotides: TGTGCCAGCAGCTCGATACTCCGACTAGCGGGGGGGCCGGGCGAGCAGTACTTC. Translating it yields CASSSILRLAGGPGEQYF.